This paragraph covers one TCR beta chain sequence. Its antigen remains unknown. Compared with germline, one end of the junction differs, possibly owing to a read error. The sample belongs to a study of identical twins. Findings and caveats of the study: Beta clonotypes that were abundant in cord blood contained fewer insertions, a pattern absent from memory repertoires. Excess low generation probability was seen in twin-shared out-of-frame alpha sequences.

With template switching, a universal primer site was added, and the cDNA carried unique molecular identifiers. TCRdb ran MiXCR on the 5' RACE reads and lists one entry per CDR3 protein. The repertoire consists of some 1,700,000 distinct CDR3 sequences, with less than 35% occurring once and the leading ten covering under 0.35%. The CDR3 is made up of 14 amino acids. Germline CDR1 LGHDT, CDR2 YNNKEL (reference sequence). The rearrangement joins TRBV3-1 to TRBJ2-7; no firm D call. The clonotype was recovered from a newborn girl in good health. Sequencing was carried out using cord blood. CDR3 protein: CASSQAHGTYEQYF. The CDR3 nucleotides read TGCGCCAGCAGCCAAGCTCACGGAACCTACGAGCAGTACTTC.